This TCR beta chain is drawn from a study of blood T cells in healthy people across ages. From germline, CDR1 is SGHTA and CDR2 FQGNSA. The length of the CDR3 is 15 residues. V lost 5 bases to trimming and J lost 3 bases, with 13 bases between them. The study, taken as a whole, reports: Long-lived donors exceeded aged donors in naive CD4+ cells and diversity.

This clonotype was recorded a few times. The antigen remains undetermined. Alongside a J-beta primer mix, a sample-barcoded 5' primer served in a second PCR lasting roughly 6 to 12 cycles. Every cDNA was tagged by a template-switch adaptor with 12 random nucleotides. TCRdb itself ran the 5' RACE reads through MiXCR, one entry per CDR3 protein. In the table there are hundreds of thousands of distinct CDR3 sequences, about 30% of which are singletons. Each donor supplied approximately 10 milliliters of peripheral blood. The source of this sequence is a woman of 80 years or more in good health. The specimen was blood. The chain combines TRBV7-2 with TRBJ1-4, with a weak D call TRBD1 (5 bases). The DNA of the CDR3 is TGTGCCAGCAGCCGCGCACAGGAGCCTAATGAAAAACTGTTTTTT. This codes for CASSRAQEPNEKLFF.